This T cell receptor (beta chain) was captured by sequencing in a study of blood T cell repertoires in COVID-19. Study-wide background: PBMCs, B-cell-depleted T cells, or T cells were the source of the cDNA or gDNA that made up the material.

Germline CDR1 is SNHLY and CDR2 is FYNNEI. This CDR3 region has 15 residues. V trimming: 8 bases; J trimming: 5 bases; junction bases outside the gene matches: 9. Profiled with immunoSEQ multiplex PCR; TCRdb holds only in-frame clones, not every one. This sample has 15,000 or so clones, with about nine tenths found just once. Sequenced sample: peripheral blood. The receptor comes from a human donor in a cohort sampled during active COVID-19. The V and J genes are TRBV2 and TRBJ2-2, with 9 bases fitting TRBD2. CDR3 sequence reads: CASPGPSGETGELFF. In nucleotides, the CDR3 is TGTGCCAGCCCTGGGCCTAGCGGGGAGACCGGGGAGCTGTTTTTT.